This T cell receptor (beta chain) appears in the sequencing data of a study of cytomegalovirus exposure and HLA in healthy donors (dated by TCRdb to 2017 to 2019). About the investigation overall: An earlier analysis of some 600 of the donors reported 276 Gb of sequence data and some 110 million unique TCR beta sequences obtained from approximately 180 million T cells. The study was designed to test whether signatures of past pathogen exposure could be identified by cataloging public T cell receptors. The T cell repertoires of 550 to 850 subjects were profiled by immunosequencing and related to cytomegalovirus serostatus. About 320 gigabases of sequencing data and approximately 93 million unique TCR sequences were included in an early release covering roughly 700 HLA-typed donors. To decide whether each TCR beta V gene segment behaved as functional or pseudogenic, an earlier analysis of some 540 of the donors relied on high-throughput TCR beta sequencing. To study patterns of TCR occurrence, a later analysis re-analyzed previously published TCR beta repertoires from just over 650 donors and added high-resolution HLA genotyping. Several DR-DQ haplotypes were treated as single units for association and clustering because of strong linkage in the cohort. Of the roughly 400 genotyped donors, about 84% fell in the genetic ancestry cluster associated with self-reported Caucasian donors. Donor age, sex, ethnicity and CMV serostatus were compiled together with the repertoire data. The number of typed donors differed by locus: about 629-630 for A, B, C, DRB1 and DQB1; 500 to 550 for DQA1; some 610 for DPA1; and 450 to 480 for DPB1. Every discovery cohort repertoire had been produced on one sequencing platform. To predict cytomegalovirus infection status, the study brought together high-throughput TCR immunosequencing, statistical association of individual TCRs with disease status, and machine learning. Class I and class II HLA loci were covered by the typing at four-digit resolution. In the later analysis, no new phenotypic data were used to find candidate immune exposures; instead, reliance was placed on TCR beta sequences and their occurrence across donors. Along with the roughly 710-subject first cohort, a separate validation cohort of 120 different subjects was used. A later genetic analysis used genome-wide SNP genotypes for about 60% of the roughly 670 donors, treating that subset as a discovery cohort. On average, about 200,000 unique TCR beta nucleotide sequences were sequenced per donor among more than 350 genotyped donors of the cohort, with around 19% of those sequences being non-productive. Overall study results and their limits: The classifier was reported to diagnose cytomegalovirus status with high specificity and sensitivity in both the original and validation cohorts. The authors suggested that the approach could potentially be generalized to other disease states and immunological phenotypes. The presence/absence analyses assumed that sequencing depth was roughly uniform across donors, and that assumption may not be true. The study listed approximately 150 TCR beta chains as associated with cytomegalovirus. CMV serostatus was the only immune exposure information available for the cohort. Linkage disequilibrium might explain the correlated functional status among segregating V segments, but an unknown experimental factor could not be excluded. A later analysis found that most CMV-associated TCR beta chains appeared HLA-restricted, with HLA associations seemingly driven largely by CMV exposure. Broadly in line with IMGT annotations, most TCR beta V segments showed up in productive rearrangements about 87% or about 30% of the time in an earlier analysis of some 590 of the donors. In this cohort, only TCR beta chains were sequenced, and detectable features were limited by the absence of alpha or paired-chain data. A later genetic analysis associated a missense DCLRE1C variant with V-gene and J-gene trimming of TCR beta chains, and an independent cohort replicated the association. In a later analysis, TCR association rates were found to vary across HLA loci, with the most associated TCRs seen for DRB1 alleles and the fewest for HLA-C alleles. Compared with the approximately 600-donor mean, donors in an Asian-associated ancestry cluster had fewer N-insertions in productive TCRs, according to a later genetic analysis. Across donors, most TCR sequences were observed very rarely, whereas some public TCRs were present in many individuals. In vitro tests confirmed that a few of the cytomegalovirus-associated TCR beta chains recognize cytomegalovirus antigens. When HLA alleles, especially DR and DQ, strongly co-occurred, TCR associations were difficult to assign to individual alleles. Because counts were too low, roughly 18 rarely observed V segments, including chromosome 9 orphons, were left out of the earlier analysis of a few hundred of the donors. A cluster of highly shared sequence variants was judged likely to represent a technical artifact of the sequencing pipeline. Compared with equally common non-associated chains, HLA-associated TCR beta chains in a later analysis were more clonally expanded and had lower generation probabilities. In a later analysis, several top co-occurrence clusters were reported to appear linked to parvovirus B19, influenza, CMV and Epstein-Barr virus. Because the 87-base-pair reads could not distinguish some IMGT-functional V segments, including TRBV6-2 and TRBV6-3, those segments were excluded. Because some donors lacked HLA typing at each locus, the association tests relied only on the typed subset. A further reported finding was that TCR beta sequences accurately predicted the HLA-A and HLA-B alleles for most subjects in the first cohort. In a later analysis, some 17,000 TCR beta sequences were associated with specific HLA alleles at a false discovery rate of 0.05.

Receptors were amplified or captured by the immunoSEQ multiplex PCR assay. The multiplex PCR relied on a mix of 60 forward primers for TCR Vbeta segments and 13 reverse primers for TCR Jbeta segments. Amplification of the CDR3 region of rearranged TCR beta genes was performed with a multiplex PCR assay on genomic DNA. The amplified TCR beta libraries were sequenced on the Illumina HiSeq System as 87-base-pair reads. In the source study's methods: A later analysis counted about 82 million unique TCR beta chains across the 666 repertoires, and 10 million to 12 million of these chains were shared by at least two donors. Raw reads were error-corrected and collapsed into unique sequences with a nearest-neighbor algorithm that merged closely related sequences to remove PCR and sequencing errors. To assign V, D and J gene segments, CDR3 sequences were aligned to IMGT reference sequences. Each retained sequence needed at least a six-nucleotide match to both a V gene segment and a J gene segment. Rearrangements were classified as productive when the CDR3 lacked stop codons and remained in frame with V and J, and all other rearrangements were classified as non-productive. Following IMGT convention, CDR3 was defined as the stretch from the second conserved V-encoded cysteine to the conserved J-encoded phenylalanine. Sequences without an unambiguous match to a single V gene segment were excluded from the earlier analysis of approximately 600 of the donors. In an earlier analysis of several hundred of the donors, V segments were called functional above 56.7% productive rearrangements and were called segregating when the between-donor standard deviation exceeded 5%. A statistical classification framework was built for diagnosing cytomegalovirus status from the catalog of TCR beta chain sequences. A later analysis assigned V and J genes by comparing TCR nucleotide sequences with IMGT/GENE-DB human TR gene sequences. Using the TCRdist pipeline, a later analysis assigned CDR3 sequences along with most-parsimonious VDJ recombination scenarios. A later analysis defined each TCR beta chain by its CDR3 amino acid sequence plus V-gene family, and excluded reads lacking a unique V-gene family. To address suspected cross-contamination and a sequencing artifact, a later analysis removed under 600 highly shared, low-generation-probability nucleotide sequences. For each public chain, a later analysis derived a clonal expansion index from normalized ranks of inferred template counts within each repertoire. A later analysis computed generation probabilities with a VDJ recombination model fitted to out-of-frame rearrangements, and checked the results against IGoR. Hypergeometric tests were used in a later analysis to score TCR-TCR, TCR-HLA and TCR-CMV co-occurrence, with a repertoire-size bias correction applied to the TCR pairs. A later analysis estimated false discovery rates by permuting HLA or CMV assignments 20 times. In a later analysis, co-occurring TCRs were grouped using DBSCAN, with TCRdist sequence similarity added in when clustering inside HLA-allele-positive subsets. Repertoires with fewer than 30,000 or more than 120,000 public chains were left out of co-occurrence clustering, as were about five repertoires with anomalous nucleotide sharing. Not all clones reach the TCRdb copy of this immuneACCESS table, which keeps in-frame sequences only. Checked studies attribute under half of the gap to unresolved V genes and leave the rest unexplained. V, J and clone size were drawn from that table, and D and trimming were deduced from the DNA. The table for this sample lists some 150,000 clones; about four fifths of them were counted only once. Clones ranked in the top ten supply 5% to 6.5% of the sample.

The cohort consisted of approximately 670 healthy bone marrow donors. All cohort members were sampled while nominally healthy, although unrecorded immune exposures were likely present. The donor was CMV seropositive and belonged to the group of 250 to 300 seropositive cohort members. Every donor gave a peripheral blood sample, and the peripheral blood mononuclear cells from that sample were used for TCR beta sequencing. Genomic DNA was extracted from the blood cell samples with the Qiagen DNeasy Blood Extraction Kit. A note on this clone: Its antigen has not been determined. No base qualities exist here, and no much larger clone lies one base off it.

Reading the germline V gene gives CDR1 MNHEY and CDR2 SVGAGI. The CDR3 covers 13 residues, taking in both the cysteine and the phenylalanine. Here the CDR3 DNA is all that survives: 39 bases in frame from base 1. V is shortened by 8 bases, J by 0 bases, and the region joining them spans 10 bases. This TCR came from a man over 45 in good health and CMV-seropositive. The sequence links TRBV6-5 to TRBJ2-5, and possibly TRBD1, on 6 matching bases. The sample comprised PBMCs. The CDR3 protein sequence reads: CASGDRNQETQYF. The DNA is TGTGCCAGCGGCGACAGGAACCAAGAGACCCAGTACTTC.